The 27 T cell receptor beta chains reported below all come from one sample, sequenced in a study of T cells in Graves' hyperthyroidism and ophthalmopathy. Amplification yielded TCR beta CDR3 regions, with RNA transcripts as the source. Initially, a first-round RT-PCR of the TCR CDR3 employed the HTBI primer set. Via MiXCR, TCRdb re-called the multiplex PCR reads, giving one row per CDR3 protein. The sample contains approximately 590,000 distinct CDR3 sequences, around 46% of which appear only once. The sample comprised peripheral blood or thyroid tissue (not recorded which). The source of these receptors is a woman aged 18-30 years with Graves' hyperthyroidism.

The chain joins TRBV7-9 to TRBJ1-1, with 7 bases fitting TRBD1. The germline gives CDR1 SEHNR, CDR2 FQNEAQ (reference sequence). CDR3 size: 15 residues. V was clipped by 2 bases and J by 5 bases; unmatched bases: 8. The CDR3 coding sequence is TGTGCCAGCAGCTTACCGGCAGGGGGTTGGACTGAAGCTTTCTTT. Protein sequence: CASSLPAGGWTEAFF.

This clonotype was recorded many times. The chain is built from TRBV10-3 and TRBJ1-3; D is ambiguous. Per germline, CDR1 ENHRY and CDR2 SYGVKD. The CDR3 runs 13 residues. The V and J ends lost 7 bases and 4 bases respectively, with 11 bases between them. CDR3 sequence: CAITMDSGNTIYF. Written as DNA, the CDR3 is TGTGCCATCACCATGGACTCGGGAAACACCATATATTTT.

This clonotype was recorded many times. The chain employs TRBV7-3 and TRBJ2-5; no reliable D call. The CDR3 has 13 amino acids. Germline lookup yields CDR1 SGHTA and CDR2 FQGTGA. V lost 6 bases, J lost 5 bases, and 13 bases lay in between. CDR3 coding DNA: TGTGCCAGCAGTTCCGGACCTGAGGAGACCCAGTACTTC. Encoded protein: CASSSGPEETQYF. Full variable domain (remainder filled in from reference TRBV7-3 and TRBJ2-5): GAGVSQTPSNKVTEKGKYVELRCDPISGHTALYWYRQSLGQGPEFLIYFQGTGAADDSGLPNDRFFAVRPEGSVSTLKIQRTERGDSAVYLCASSSGPEETQYFGPGTRLLVL.

A word on this clonotype: This may be a read error, as it is one base from a much larger clone. The chain recombines TRBV2 with TRBJ2-1; D is unclear. The CDR3 extends over 13 amino acids. The germline gives CDR1 SNHLY, CDR2 FYNNEI. CDR3 protein: CASSEGLYNEKFF. Written as DNA, the CDR3 is TGTGCCAGCAGTGAAGGGCTGTACAATGAGAAGTTCTTC. Full variable domain (rest looked up from reference TRBV2 and TRBJ2-1): EPEVTQTPSHQVTQMGQEVILRCVPISNHLYFYWYRQILGQKVEFLVSFYNNEISEKSEIFDDQFSVERPDGSNFTLKIRSTKLEDSAMYFCASSEGLYNEKFFGPGTRLTVL.

Note on this clonotype: The junction departs from the called germline gene at one end, perhaps through a read error. The V gene is TRBV15, the J gene TRBJ1-6; the D gene is possibly TRBD1 (5 bases). The CDR3 loop spans 16 amino acids. Per germline, CDR1 LNHNV and CDR2 YYDKDF (reference sequence). This chain's CDR3 is CAASRDRGRANSPLHF. The CDR3 nucleotides are TGTGCCGCCAGCAGAGATAGAGGCAGGGCTAATTCACCCCTCCACTTT.

This clonotype was seen more than once but under ten times. The rearrangement joins TRBV7-2 to TRBJ1-3; 9 positions agree with TRBD1. Germline trimming cut 5 bases from V and 4 bases from J; bases unmatched to any gene: 3. CDR1 is SGHTA, CDR2 FQGNSA, per germline. CDR3 length: 14 amino acids. CDR3 coding DNA: TGTGCCAGCAGCCGGACAGGGGACGGAAACACCATATATTTT. Amino acid sequence: CASSRTGDGNTIYF.

This clonotype occurred a few times. The chain joins TRBV7-9 to TRBJ2-7; D is unclear. The germline V and J ends were trimmed by 2 bases and 2 bases, with 10 bases remaining between them. Germline CDR1 and CDR2: SEHNR and FQNEAQ (reference sequence). This CDR3 has 14 residues. The CDR3, as DNA: TGTGCCAGCAGCTTATGGGCGGAAACCTACGAGCAGTACTTC. This sequence encodes CASSLWAETYEQYF. Complete variable domain (other parts from reference TRBV7-9 and TRBJ2-7): DTGVSQNPRHKITKRGQNVTFRCDPISEHNRLYWYRQTLGQGPEFLTYFQNEAQLEKSRLLSDRFSAERPKGSFSTLEIQRTEQGDSAMYLCASSLWAETYEQYFGPGTRLTVT.

This clonotype was seen a handful of times. The chain carries TRBV7-8 and TRBJ1-1, with D unclear. CDR3 length equals 14 residues. The V end lost 5 bases, the J end lost 0 bases, and 10 bases lay between the germline ends. Per the germline V gene, CDR1 is SGHVS and CDR2 is FQNEAQ. CDR3 amino acids: CASSKSRLNTEAFF. Here the CDR3 DNA reads TGTGCCAGCAGCAAGAGCAGGCTGAACACTGAAGCTTTCTTT.

This clonotype was seen many times. The rearrangement uses TRBV6-5 and TRBJ2-5; D remains unclear. Germline values: CDR1 MNHEY, CDR2 SVGAGI. Trimming pared 2 bases from V and 3 bases from J, leaving 4 bases between. There are 12 residues in the CDR3. The CDR3 sequence: CASSYGKETQYF. DNA for the CDR3: TGTGCCAGCAGTTACGGCAAAGAGACCCAGTACTTC.

The chain uses TRBV24-1 and TRBJ2-2, with D perhaps TRBD1 or TRBD2 (5 bases each). The V gene lost 5 bases and the J gene lost 6 bases, with 21 bases spanning the gap. This CDR3 has 17 residues. The germline CDR1 and CDR2 sequences are KGHDR and SFDVKD. The chain's CDR3 is CATSVINGAHDSGELFF. CDR3 coding DNA: TGTGCCACCAGTGTCATTAACGGGGCGCACGATTCCGGGGAGCTGTTTTTT.

This clonotype was recorded a few times. The rearrangement uses TRBV24-1 and TRBJ2-3; no clear D gene. V was trimmed by 4 bases and J by 0 bases, leaving 10 bases between them. Germline assignment: CDR1 KGHDR and CDR2 SFDVKD. The CDR3 extends over 15 amino acids. The DNA for the CDR3 is TGTGCCACCAGTGACCTATTTACTAGCACAGATACGCAGTATTTT. Protein: CATSDLFTSTDTQYF.

The chain employs TRBV5-8 and TRBJ2-7; 7 bases fit TRBD2. The V and J ends lost 1 base and 5 bases, in that order; junction bases with no gene match: 15. The CDR3 is 17 residues long. Looked up from germline, CDR1 is SGHTS and CDR2 is YDEGEE. In nucleotides, the CDR3 is TGTGCCAGCAGCTTGCACCCGGGACTATTAGGGAGCGACGAGCAGTACTTC. This sequence encodes CASSLHPGLLGSDEQYF.

This clonotype was counted only a few times. V gene TRBV7-9 combines with J gene TRBJ1-2; TRBD1 might be the D (5 bases). The germline V gene has CDR1 SEHNR and CDR2 FQNEAQ (reference sequence). Trimming stripped 7 bases from V and 7 bases from J, with 25 bases between. The CDR3 sequence is 16 residues long. For the CDR3, the DNA is TGTGCCAGCACCCCTGAGGGCACAGGCCTATCGGGTGGCTACACCTTC. Its protein is CASTPEGTGLSGGYTF.

There are a few counts of this clonotype. The chain combines TRBV19 with TRBJ2-7; D might be TRBD2 (6 bases). Germline assignment: CDR1 LNHDA and CDR2 SQIVND (reference sequence). This CDR3 contains 15 residues. Deletions cut 1 base from V and 1 base from J, with 11 bases between. CDR3 sequence reads: CASSIVGSPSYEQYF. The DNA of the CDR3 is TGTGCCAGTAGTATAGTCGGGAGTCCGTCCTACGAGCAGTACTTC. The whole variable domain, filled in from reference TRBV19 and TRBJ2-7, reads DGGITQSPKYLFRKEGQNVTLSCEQNLNHDAMYWYRQDPGQGLRLIYYSQIVNDFQKGDIAEGYSVSREKKESFPLTVTSAQKNPTAFYLCASSIVGSPSYEQYFGPGTRLTVT.

This clonotype was seen many times. The chain links TRBV9 to TRBJ2-5, with TRBD2 matching over 7 bases. Trimming at V came to 3 bases and at J to 2 bases, leaving 10 bases not matched to a gene. The CDR3 has 16 residues. The germline CDR1 and CDR2 sequences are SGDLS and YYNGEE. In DNA form, the CDR3 reads TGTGCCAGCAGCGCCCAGGGCGGAGCGGGACAAGAGACCCAGTACTTC. Translation: CASSAQGGAGQETQYF.

Concerning this clonotype itself: Mismatch with germline at one junction end may stem from a read error. As DNA, the CDR3 is TGTGCCACCCGACAGACACAGCACTTC. It is translated as CATRQTQHF. V is TRBV25-1 and J is TRBJ2-7; TRBD1 is a possible D gene (5 bases). The CDR3 totals 9 residues. The germline CDR1 and CDR2 sequences are MGHDK and SYGVNS.

This clonotype has at least ten counts. V gene TRBV10-3 combines with J gene TRBJ2-7, with D uncertain. Germline V gives CDR1 ENHRY, CDR2 SYGVKD. The CDR3 loop spans 14 amino acids. Trimming cost V 10 bases and J 0 bases, with 16 bases left between them. CDR3 nucleotides: TGTGCCACCAACCTTGGGCTAGGCTCCTACGAGCAGTACTTC. This gives the protein CATNLGLGSYEQYF.

To note about this clonotype: One junction end does not reproduce the germline sequence, and a read error may be involved. The chain employs TRBV5-1 and TRBJ2-7; 9 bases align to TRBD1. From germline, CDR1 is SGHRS and CDR2 YFSETQ. CDR3 length equals 14 residues. The CDR3 sequence is CASNLEQGAFEQYF. CDR3 coding DNA: TGCGCCAGCAACTTGGAACAGGGGGCTTTCGAGCAGTACTTC. The entire variable domain, with the rest obtained from reference TRBV5-1 and TRBJ2-7, is as follows: KAGVTQTPRYLIKTRGQQVTLSCSPISGHRSVSWYQQTPGQGLQFLFEYFSETQRNKGNFPGRFSGRQFSNSRSEMNVSTLELGDSALYLCASNLEQGAFEQYFGPGTRLTVT.

This chain connects TRBV7-9 to TRBJ1-2, with 7 bases aligning to TRBD1. The CDR3 contains 14 residues. In germline, CDR1 is SEHNR, CDR2 FQNEAQ (reference sequence). Trimming at V came to 6 bases and at J to 2 bases, leaving 6 bases not matched to a gene. The CDR3 nucleotides read TGTGCCAGCAGGAGCGGACAGGCAAACTATGGCTACACCTTC. Its protein product is CASRSGQANYGYTF.

This clonotype has at least ten counts. The chain links TRBV7-2 to TRBJ1-3; no clear D gene. Germline CDR1 SGHTA, CDR2 FQGNSA. With 2 bases removed from V and 6 bases from J, the gap between germline ends came to 5 bases. This CDR3 comprises 12 residues. The CDR3 sequence is CASSLSENTIYF. In DNA form, the CDR3 reads TGTGCCAGCAGCTTATCAGAAAACACCATATATTTT.

This rearrangement joins TRBV12-3 or TRBV12-4 to TRBJ1-1; TRBD1 aligns across 7 bases. Unmatched junction bases numbered 7, after V lost 5 bases and J lost 4 bases. The CDR3 covers 14 residues. The CDR3 reads CASSRATGLTEAFF. The CDR3 DNA follows: TGTGCCAGCAGTCGAGCGACAGGGCTCACTGAAGCTTTCTTT.

This clonotype has ten or more counts. V gene TRBV2 combines with J gene TRBJ2-5; unclear D gene. In germline, CDR1 is SNHLY, CDR2 FYNNEI. The CDR3 is made up of 13 amino acids. The V and J ends lost 1 base and 9 bases respectively, with 12 bases between them. The CDR3 sequence is CASSEEGVVAQYF. The CDR3 coding sequence is TGTGCCAGCAGTGAAGAGGGTGTGGTCGCCCAGTACTTC.

The chain carries TRBV10-3 and TRBJ2-7; either TRBD1 or TRBD2 may supply D (5 bases each). This CDR3 comprises 17 residues. The germline CDR1 and CDR2 sequences are ENHRY and SYGVKD. The V gene lost 0 bases and the J gene lost 3 bases, with 18 bases spanning the gap. The CDR3 DNA reads TGTGCCATCAGTGAGTCCCGGTCCCGGGGACGGAACTACGAGCAGTACTTC. As protein: CAISESRSRGRNYEQYF.

The rearrangement uses TRBV20-1 and TRBJ1-1; 8 nucleotides line up with TRBD1. CDR1 and CDR2 (germline): DFQATT, SNEGSKA (reference sequence). Losses at the gene ends were 0 bases for V and 6 bases for J; bases not matched to a gene: 12. This CDR3 is built from 16 residues. The CDR3 sequence is CSAREGTGLRMAEAFF. The DNA for the CDR3 is TGCAGTGCTAGAGAGGGGACAGGACTAAGAATGGCTGAAGCTTTCTTT.

The genes are TRBV20-1 and TRBJ1-2; 12 bases line up with TRBD1. The V gene end was trimmed by 6 bases and the J gene end by 7 bases; junction bases not matched to a gene: 6. CDR1 and CDR2 from the germline V gene are DFQATT and SNEGSKA (reference sequence). The CDR3 is made up of 13 amino acids. CDR3 loop: CSAGGTGGGGYTF. CDR3 nucleotide sequence: TGCAGTGCCGGGGGGACAGGGGGCGGTGGCTACACCTTC.

This sequence joins TRBV20-1 and TRBJ1-2, with TRBD1 matching 10 bases. The CDR3 contains 14 residues. Germline CDR1 is DFQATT and CDR2 is SNEGSKA (reference sequence). V was clipped by 6 bases and J by 3 bases; unmatched bases: 7. The CDR3 protein is CSASPGTGDYGYTF. The CDR3 DNA is TGCAGTGCCAGTCCCGGGACAGGGGACTATGGCTACACCTTC.

This clonotype was counted between two and nine times. An end of the junction does not agree with germline; a read error may underlie this. The chain joins TRBV10-2 to TRBJ1-2; tentative D call: TRBD1 (5 bases). Per the germline V gene, CDR1 is WSHSY and CDR2 is SAAADI. The CDR3 runs to 15 residues. In DNA, the CDR3 is TGCGCCAGCTTAAAGTCTAGGGGCCAGGACTATGGCCACACCTTC. This sequence encodes CASLKSRGQDYGHTF.